Presented here are 5 T cell receptor beta chains from one specimen sequenced in a study of T cells in localized non-small cell lung cancer. Clones were read by immunoSEQ multiplex PCR, and TCRdb kept only the in-frame ones, dropping some. Of 3,000 or so clones in the sample, approximately 25% are singletons; the top ten hold around 15%. Sequenced here: lung tumor tissue, sampled before any cancer treatment. Source of these receptors: a man between 40 and 70 years old with stage III lung adenocarcinoma.

This chain connects TRBV5-1 to TRBJ2-2, with TRBD1 matching 7 bases. The CDR3 spans 14 residues. Germline CDR1 is SGHRS and CDR2 is YFSETQ. V shed 2 bases, J shed 6 bases, and the junction held 4 bases outside the gene matches. This chain's CDR3 is CASSLGTAAGELFF. The DNA for the CDR3 is TGCGCCAGCAGCTTAGGGACAGCGGCCGGGGAGCTGTTTTTT.

This clone was seen a few times. The chain carries TRBV6-8 and TRBJ1-4; D is possibly TRBD1 (6 bases). CDR1 is MNHGY and CDR2 is SAAAGT in the germline V gene. CDR3 length: 14 residues. Trimming removed 2 bases from V and 7 bases from J, with 11 bases in between. Written as DNA, the CDR3 is TGTGCCAGCAGTTACACACAGGGCGGTGAAAAACTGTTTTTT. Translating it yields CASSYTQGGEKLFF.

V gene TRBV30 combines with J gene TRBJ1-2, with 9 positions matching TRBD1. CDR3 size: 14 residues. CDR1 is GTSNPN, CDR2 SVGIG, per germline (reference sequence). With 0 bases clipped from V and 5 bases from J, the junction kept 4 bases outside the gene matches. CDR3 sequence: CAWSVQGARYGYTF. In DNA form, the CDR3 reads TGTGCCTGGAGTGTACAGGGGGCTAGGTATGGCTACACCTTC.

The rearrangement joins TRBV6-8 to TRBJ2-7, with D possibly being TRBD1 (7 bases). The CDR3 consists of 19 residues. Looked up from germline, CDR1 is MNHGY and CDR2 is SAAAGT. V dropped 6 bases and J dropped 2 bases, with 29 bases sitting between them. The DNA of the CDR3 is TGTGCCAGCAGGACCCGGCGGGACAGACACGAGCTAGACGCCTACGAGCAGTACTTC. The encoded protein is CASRTRRDRHELDAYEQYF.

This clone appeared a few times. The chain employs TRBV30 and TRBJ1-2, with D maybe TRBD1 (6 bases). Germline-derived CDR1 and CDR2 are GTSNPN and SVGIG (reference sequence). The V end lost 0 bases, the J end lost 4 bases, and 15 bases lay between the germline ends. There are 15 residues in the CDR3. The CDR3, as DNA: TGTGCCTGGAGTGTAACGGGGGCGAGCCCCTATGGCTACACCTTC. This gives the protein CAWSVTGASPYGYTF.